This T cell receptor (beta chain) appears in the sequencing data of a study of cytomegalovirus exposure and HLA in healthy donors. Study outcomes and limitations: It was likely that a cluster of highly shared sequence variants was a sequencing artifact.

Worth noting for this clone: Its cognate antigen is unknown.

The CDR3 runs 12 residues. CDR1 MNHEY and CDR2 SVGAGI come from the germline V gene. Donors were nominally healthy when sampled, though unrecorded immune exposures were likely. PCR primers comprised 60 Vbeta and 13 Jbeta primers. Profiling relied on immunoSEQ multiplex PCR, and the TCRdb table lists in-frame clones only, not all of them. There are approximately 120,000 clones in the sample; under 85% occur only once, and about 8% lies in the top ten. The TCR originated in a woman aged 45-65 years in good health and CMV-seropositive. What was sequenced was PBMCs. The gene calls are TRBV6-5 and TRBJ2-5; TRBD1 aligns across 7 bases. The end of the DNA aligns better with TRBJ2-7, so the J call may be wrong. This CDR3 is CASRDRFYEQYF. CDR3 DNA: TGTGCCAGCCGGGACAGATTCTACGAGCAGTACTTC.